What follows are 28 T cell receptor beta chains derived from one specimen sequenced in a study of T cell responses to AZD1222 COVID-19 vaccine. The repertoire was sequenced with immunoSEQ multiplex PCR; TCRdb's copy has only in-frame clones and lacks some. The sample carries around 160,000 clones, roughly nine tenths recorded once. The material was peripheral blood, obtained 28 days after the second AZD1222 dose. These receptors were collected from an adult who received the AZD1222 COVID-19 vaccine.

V gene TRBV27 combines with J gene TRBJ2-7; 8 bases line up with TRBD1. V lost 5 bases, J lost 7 bases, and 7 bases stayed unmatched. CDR3 length: 13 amino acids. Germline CDR1 MNHEY, CDR2 SMNVEV (reference sequence). CDR3 region: CASSPGQAGEQYF. CDR3 DNA: TGTGCCAGCAGTCCGGGACAGGCCGGGGAGCAGTACTTC.

This sequence joins TRBV6-2 or TRBV6-3 and TRBJ2-7, with a tentative D call TRBD1 (5 bases). The length of the CDR3 is 13 residues. Germline CDR1 and CDR2: MNHEY and SVGEGT. V gave up 5 bases and J gave up 9 bases, with 17 bases separating them. The CDR3 bases are TGTGCCAGCAGTCAATATCAGGGTATGGGGCAGTACTTC. As protein: CASSQYQGMGQYF.

The chain combines TRBV24-1 with TRBJ1-2; D ambiguous. V lost 8 bases to trimming and J lost 9 bases, with 15 bases between them. The germline V gene has CDR1 KGHDR and CDR2 SFDVKD. The length of the CDR3 is 12 residues. CDR3 coding DNA: TGTGCCACCATCCCCGCCCTGAGTCGCTACACCTTC. Translating gives CATIPALSRYTF.

The chain uses TRBV15 and TRBJ1-1, with D maybe TRBD1 (5 bases). CDR3 length: 15 residues. From germline, CDR1 is LNHNV and CDR2 YYDKDF (reference sequence). V dropped 5 bases and J dropped 0 bases, with 13 bases sitting between them. CDR3 sequence reads: CATSPGRGLNTEAFF. CDR3 DNA: TGTGCCACCAGCCCAGGGCGGGGGTTGAACACTGAAGCTTTCTTT.

This chain joins TRBV6-5 and TRBJ1-1, with D tentatively TRBD1 (6 bases). Germline CDR1 is MNHEY and CDR2 is SVGAGI. V was clipped by 10 bases and J by 1 base, with 19 bases between them. The CDR3 consists of 15 residues. CDR3 loop: CATKGPTGTNTEAFF. The CDR3 nucleotides read TGTGCCACCAAAGGACCCACAGGGACGAACACTGAAGCTTTCTTT.

This chain joins TRBV6-5 and TRBJ2-3, with 7 bases that match TRBD1. Germline V CDR1 and CDR2: MNHEY, SVGAGI. Losses at the gene ends were 7 bases for V and 4 bases for J; bases not matched to a gene: 8. The CDR3 length is 14 residues. CDR3 amino acids: CASTGQDSPDTQYF. The CDR3 bases are TGTGCCAGCACTGGACAGGATTCCCCAGATACGCAGTATTTT.

The gene calls are TRBV19 and TRBJ1-1; D not certain. The germline V gene has CDR1 LNHDA and CDR2 SQIVND (reference sequence). The V and J ends lost 1 base and 1 base respectively, with 4 bases between them. CDR3 length: 13 amino acids. The CDR3 sequence: CASSIATNTEAFF. The CDR3, as DNA: TGTGCCAGTAGTATAGCGACGAACACTGAAGCTTTCTTT.

The gene calls are TRBV28 and TRBJ2-6; no clear D gene. Germline CDR1 reads MDHEN; CDR2 reads SYDVKM. Trimming took off 6 bases at V and 0 bases at J, with 3 bases between the two ends. This CDR3 has 13 residues. CDR3 amino acids: CASRYSGANVLTF. The CDR3 coding sequence is TGTGCCAGCAGATACTCTGGGGCCAACGTCCTGACTTTC.

The V gene is TRBV20-1, the J gene TRBJ2-2; D uncertain. This CDR3 is 11 amino acids long. The germline V gene encodes CDR1 DFQATT and CDR2 SNEGSKA (reference sequence). CDR3 sequence (DNA): TGCAGCTCCCCGCTCACCGGGGAGCTGTTTTTT. Translation gives CSSPLTGELFF.

This chain links TRBV27 with TRBJ2-1, with 8 bases aligning to TRBD2. Germline loops: CDR1 MNHEY, CDR2 SMNVEV (reference sequence). The CDR3 sequence is 14 residues long. The V segment lost 8 bases and the J segment 9 bases; nucleotides outside the gene matches: 12. The CDR3 is CASDPAGEFGEQFF. CDR3 bases: TGTGCCAGCGATCCAGCGGGAGAGTTCGGTGAGCAGTTCTTC.

Points on this clone: Other DNA sequences within the sample encode an identical CDR3. The CDR3, as DNA: TGTGCCAGCAGCCAGCGGGGGGGCCCCGGGGAGCTGTTTTTT. Its protein product is CASSQRGGPGELFF. The rearrangement links TRBV7-2 to TRBJ2-2, with TRBD2 matching over 10 bases. The CDR3 loop spans 14 amino acids. CDR1 and CDR2 from the germline V gene are SGHTA and FQGNSA. Trimming took 5 bases from V and 6 from J; bases not matched to a gene: 3.

To note about this clone: Other DNA sequences from this sample encode an identical CDR3 as well. The genes are TRBV7-9 and TRBJ2-2; the D gene could be TRBD1 or TRBD2 (5 bases each). This CDR3 comprises 12 residues. V lost 3 bases to trimming and J lost 6 bases, with 5 bases between them. From germline, CDR1 is SEHNR and CDR2 FQNEAQ (reference sequence). CDR3 residues: CASSLGAGELFF. For the CDR3, the DNA is TGTGCCAGCAGCTTGGGGGCCGGGGAGCTGTTTTTT.

The chain combines TRBV12-3 or TRBV12-4 with TRBJ2-1; tentatively, D is TRBD2 (5 bases). Trimming stripped 2 bases from V and 14 bases from J, with 13 bases between. The CDR3 contains 12 residues. CDR3: CASSLSGGGEFF. The CDR3 DNA reads as TGTGCCAGCAGTTTATCCGGAGGTGGGGAGTTCTTC.

The chain recombines TRBV7-3 with TRBJ1-1; a weak D match, TRBD1 (5 bases). The CDR3 runs to 12 residues. V was pared by 1 base and J by 6 bases, with 6 bases between. Germline values: CDR1 SGHTA, CDR2 FQGTGA. CDR3 coding DNA: TGTGCCAGCAGCTTAATGGGGGCTGAAGCTTTCTTT. Encoded protein: CASSLMGAEAFF. Combining the CDR3 with reference TRBV7-3 and TRBJ1-1 gives the whole variable domain GAGVSQTPSNKVTEKGKYVELRCDPISGHTALYWYRQSLGQGPEFLIYFQGTGAADDSGLPNDRFFAVRPEGSVSTLKIQRTERGDSAVYLCASSLMGAEAFFGQGTRLTVV.

This chain joins TRBV9 and TRBJ2-3; 12 nucleotides agree with TRBD2. Germline CDR1 is SGDLS and CDR2 is YYNGEE. The CDR3 is 16 residues long. The ends lost 0 bases at V and 4 bases at J; junction bases unmatched: 3. The chain's CDR3 is CASSVALAGGADTQYF. CDR3 sequence (DNA): TGTGCCAGCAGCGTAGCTCTAGCGGGAGGGGCAGATACGCAGTATTTT.

Written as DNA, the CDR3 is TGTGCCAGCAGCCTGCCAGGGAACTATGGCTACACCTTC. Protein: CASSLPGNYGYTF. V usage is TRBV3-1 (or the pseudogene TRBV3-2) and J usage is TRBJ1-2; maybe TRBD1 (5 bases). This CDR3 comprises 13 residues. With 4 bases removed from V and 2 bases from J, the gap between germline ends came to 8 bases. From germline, CDR1 is LGHDT and CDR2 YNNKEL (reference sequence).

This clone was recorded once. The chain is built from TRBV3-1 (or the pseudogene TRBV3-2) and TRBJ1-4; 10 nucleotides match TRBD1. V lost 5 bases and J lost 6; bases outside the gene matches: 3. Germline-derived CDR1 and CDR2 are LGHDT and YNNKEL (reference sequence). The CDR3 loop spans 14 amino acids. The chain's CDR3 is CASSSGQGDEKLFF. The CDR3 bases are TGTGCCAGCAGCTCCGGACAGGGGGATGAAAAACTGTTTTTT.

The CDR3 spells CASSEARGTGGGYTF. The CDR3 nucleotides read TGTGCCAGCAGTGAAGCGCGGGGGACAGGCGGCGGCTACACCTTC. The chain has TRBV2 and TRBJ1-2; 8 bases are a match to TRBD1. The CDR3 is made up of 15 amino acids. The germline gives CDR1 SNHLY, CDR2 FYNNEI. After removal of 0 bases from V and 8 bases from J, the junction contained 8 bases not matched to a gene.

The genes are TRBV7-9 and TRBJ1-5; unclear D gene. The V end was cut by 5 bases, the J end by 6 bases, with 8 bases between. CDR3 length: 12 amino acids. Germline V CDR1 and CDR2: SEHNR, FQNEAQ (reference sequence). CDR3 DNA sequence: TGTGCCAGCAGCGACGAGGGTCAGCCCCAGCATTTT. It yields the protein CASSDEGQPQHF.

The rearrangement joins TRBV11-3 to TRBJ2-7; 9 nucleotides agree with TRBD1. The V segment lost 3 bases and the J segment 5 bases; nucleotides outside the gene matches: 14. The CDR3 is 17 amino acids. The germline V gene encodes CDR1 SGHNT and CDR2 YENEEA. The CDR3 region is CASSFGTGREDEDEQYF. The CDR3, as DNA: TGTGCCAGCAGCTTCGGGACAGGGCGAGAGGACGAGGACGAGCAGTACTTC.

The CDR3 region has the DNA TGTGCCAGCTCCTCCGGGACAGGGATGGCCAACTATGGCTACACCTTC. Translated, it gives CASSSGTGMANYGYTF. The chain uses TRBV25-1 and TRBJ1-2, with 9 bases aligning to TRBD1. CDR3 size: 16 residues. The germline CDR1 and CDR2 sequences are MGHDK and SYGVNS. The junction had 12 bases not matched to a gene; V was cut back by 8 bases and J by 2 bases.

This chain connects TRBV5-4 to TRBJ2-7; D gene ambiguous. V lost 0 bases and J lost 4, with 14 bases in between. Per germline, CDR1 SGHNT and CDR2 YYREEE (reference sequence). CDR3 length equals 15 residues. CDR3 nucleotide sequence: TGTGCCAGCAGCTTGGAGCCCGCTACTAATTACGAGCAGTACTTC. It yields the protein CASSLEPATNYEQYF.

The V and J genes are TRBV12-5 and TRBJ1-2; TRBD1 is a possible D gene (6 bases). CDR1 and CDR2 (germline): LGHNT, FRNRAP. V dropped 7 bases and J dropped 6 bases, with 12 bases sitting between them. CDR3 length: 12 residues. CDR3 amino acids: CASVQGWDGYTF. CDR3 bases: TGTGCTAGTGTTCAGGGGTGGGATGGCTACACCTTC.

The V gene is TRBV27, the J gene TRBJ1-1, with unresolved D. The CDR3 loop spans 13 amino acids. Germline lookup yields CDR1 MNHEY and CDR2 SMNVEV (reference sequence). V was clipped by 6 bases and J by 0 bases, with 8 bases between them. The DNA of the CDR3 is TGTGCCAGCAGGGCAGTCATGAACACTGAAGCTTTCTTT. It specifies CASRAVMNTEAFF.

V usage is TRBV19 and J usage is TRBJ1-5, with D unresolved. The CDR3 consists of 15 residues. Germline CDR1 is LNHDA and CDR2 is SQIVND (reference sequence). V was pared by 7 bases and J by 2 bases, with 15 bases between. The CDR3 DNA follows: TGTGCCAGTAAAACCCCGACCGGAGGCAATCAGCCCCAGCATTTT. It yields the protein CASKTPTGGNQPQHF. Looking up the rest from reference TRBV19 and TRBJ1-5 gives the full variable domain: DGGITQSPKYLFRKEGQNVTLSCEQNLNHDAMYWYRQDPGQGLRLIYYSQIVNDFQKGDIAEGYSVSREKKESFPLTVTSAQKNPTAFYLCASKTPTGGNQPQHFGDGTRLSIL.

CDR3 bases: TGTGCCAGCAGCTTACGACGGGGGGCCCTCGGAAACACCATATATTTT. This codes for CASSLRRGALGNTIYF. The chain links TRBV7-2 to TRBJ1-3; possible D gene TRBD1, 6 bases. Between the trimmed V and J ends, which lost 2 bases and 4 bases, there was a span of 15 bases. Germline loops: CDR1 SGHTA, CDR2 FQGNSA. The CDR3 totals 16 residues.

This chain uses TRBV18 with TRBJ1-5; the D gene is possibly TRBD1 (5 bases). Per the germline V gene, CDR1 is KGHSH and CDR2 is LQKENI. Trimming cost V 2 bases and J 3 bases, with 8 bases left between them. The CDR3 is 14 residues long. The CDR3 spells CASSPGGANQPQHF. CDR3 sequence (DNA): TGTGCCAGCTCACCAGGGGGTGCCAATCAGCCCCAGCATTTT.

This clone came up once. The chain uses TRBV7-2 and TRBJ2-2; possibly TRBD2 for D (6 bases). The CDR3 sequence is 15 residues long. Germline V lookup: CDR1 SGHTA, CDR2 FQGNSA. V was trimmed by 5 bases and J by 2 bases, leaving 12 bases between them. The CDR3 region has the DNA TGTGCCAGCAGCGTTAGCGGAGACAACACCGGGGAGCTGTTTTTT. Amino acids: CASSVSGDNTGELFF.